The clone carrying this T cell receptor beta chain was seen once. This CDR3 contains 14 residues. Original methodology: By means of reference gene primer amplification, nucleated cell counts were estimated. Measured with immunoSEQ multiplex PCR; TCRdb has only the in-frame clones, and not every one. Clone size and V and J calls were adopted from that table, with D and trimming inferred from the DNA. This table has approximately 200,000 clones, 86% appearing once. The sample belongs to a study of blood T cell repertoires in COVID-19. Study information: COVID-19 samples, acute and convalescent, were from the United States, Italy and Spain. The analysed material was cDNA or gDNA that came from T cells, B-cell-depleted T cells, or PBMCs.

This chain uses TRBV21-1 with TRBJ1-2; the D call in the table, TRBD1, was not verified against the DNA. TRBV21-1 is a listed pseudogene. The sample taken for sequencing was peripheral blood. This clonotype was sampled from a woman aged 50 to 60 with acute or convalescent COVID-19. The CDR3 DNA reads as TGTGCCAGCAGCCATCGACAGGGAAACTATGGCTACACCTTC. Its protein is CASSHRQGNYGYTF.